These T cell receptor beta chains were read from a single sample in a study of post-analysis software for immune sequencing data. From the PCR reads, TCRdb called clonotypes with MiXCR, one entry per CDR3 protein. The profile shows 450,000 to 700,000 distinct CDR3 sequences, 44% of them singletons. Sample: blood. The receptor set was obtained from a girl aged 10-17 years with multiple sclerosis. CDR3s include the opening cysteine and the closing phenylalanine or tryptophan. The D gene is left open where the match is weak. Rows may omit the clone size; those that give it use once, few, many or a size class.

j_call: TRBJ2-6
v_call: TRBV28
clone_size: NA
d_call: TRBD1
cdr3_aa: CASSLYISGTGGTGANVLTF
cdr3_nt: TGTGCCAGCAGTTTATATATTTCCGGGACAGGGGGCACTGGGGCCAACGTCCTGACTTTC

j_call: TRBJ2-3
v_call: TRBV4-2
clone_size: NA
d_call: TRBD2
cdr3_aa: CASSQDGTSGGRHTQYF
cdr3_nt: TGTGCCAGCAGCCAAGATGGGACTAGCGGGGGAAGGCATACGCAGTATTTT

j_call: TRBJ2-5
v_call: TRBV7-7
clone_size: NA
d_call: TRBD2
cdr3_aa: CASSPVVAGGQETQYF
cdr3_nt: TGTGCTAGCAGCCCCGTTGTAGCGGGAGGGCAAGAGACCCAGTACTTC

j_call: TRBJ2-3
v_call: TRBV10-3
clone_size: NA
d_call: TRBD2
cdr3_aa: CAISEGLATDTRYF
cdr3_nt: TGTGCCATCAGTGAGGGACTAGCGACAGATACGCGGTATTTT

j_call: TRBJ2-1
v_call: TRBV12-3/TRBV12-4
clone_size: few
d_call: NA
cdr3_aa: CASSPQGRGYYNEQFF
cdr3_nt: TGTGCCAGCAGTCCCCAGGGGCGGGGTTACTACAATGAGCAGTTCTTC

j_call: TRBJ2-1
v_call: TRBV20-1
clone_size: few
d_call: TRBD1
cdr3_aa: CSAPPRTGNYNEQFF
cdr3_nt: TGCAGTGCGCCTCCAAGGACAGGGAATTACAATGAGCAGTTCTTC

j_call: TRBJ2-3
v_call: TRBV6-5
clone_size: NA
d_call: TRBD2
cdr3_aa: CASRFASAGATDTQYF
cdr3_nt: TGTGCCAGCAGATTCGCCTCAGCGGGAGCCACAGATACGCAGTATTTT

j_call: TRBJ2-5
v_call: TRBV28
clone_size: NA
d_call: TRBD1
cdr3_aa: CASSPQGLVETQYF
cdr3_nt: TGTGCCAGCAGTCCACAGGGGTTGGTAGAGACCCAGTACTTC

j_call: TRBJ1-1
v_call: TRBV27
clone_size: NA
d_call: NA
cdr3_aa: CASSFGVRDTEAFF
cdr3_nt: TGTGCCAGCAGTTTCGGAGTAAGGGACACTGAAGCTTTCTTT

j_call: TRBJ2-1
v_call: TRBV12-3/TRBV12-4
clone_size: NA
d_call: TRBD1
cdr3_aa: CASSLRDRRNEQFF
cdr3_nt: TGTGCCAGCAGCCTTAGGGACAGGAGAAATGAGCAGTTCTTC

j_call: TRBJ2-7
v_call: TRBV5-1
clone_size: NA
d_call: NA
cdr3_aa: CASRAASSYEQYF
cdr3_nt: TGCGCCAGCAGAGCAGCCAGCTCCTACGAGCAGTACTTC

j_call: TRBJ1-5
v_call: TRBV4-1
clone_size: NA
d_call: NA
cdr3_aa: CASSQESNQPQHF
cdr3_nt: TGCGCCAGCAGCCAAGAGAGCAATCAGCCCCAGCATTTT

j_call: TRBJ1-2
v_call: TRBV7-9
clone_size: few
d_call: NA
cdr3_aa: CASSSYSLYGYTF
cdr3_nt: TGTGCCAGCAGCTCGTATTCACTTTATGGCTACACCTTC

j_call: TRBJ2-7
v_call: TRBV15
clone_size: few
d_call: TRBD1
cdr3_aa: CATSRTGIEQYF
cdr3_nt: TGTGCCACCAGCCGGACAGGCATCGAGCAGTACTTC

j_call: TRBJ2-1
v_call: TRBV6-1
clone_size: few
d_call: TRBD2
cdr3_aa: CASSPLSSGIPSSYNEQFF
cdr3_nt: TGTGCCAGCAGTCCGTTATCTAGCGGGATACCGAGCTCCTACAATGAGCAGTTCTTC

j_call: TRBJ2-5
v_call: TRBV20-1
clone_size: once
d_call: NA
cdr3_aa: CSARALRGGTQETQYF
cdr3_nt: TGCAGTGCTAGAGCCCTGAGGGGCGGGACACAAGAGACCCAGTACTTC

j_call: TRBJ1-2
v_call: TRBV6-1
clone_size: NA
d_call: NA
cdr3_aa: CASVQHYGYTF
cdr3_nt: TGTGCCAGTGTCCAGCACTATGGCTACACCTTC

j_call: TRBJ2-5
v_call: TRBV10-3
clone_size: few
d_call: NA
cdr3_aa: CAINEGLKETQYF
cdr3_nt: TGTGCCATCAACGAGGGTTTGAAAGAGACCCAGTACTTC

j_call: TRBJ2-1
v_call: TRBV5-1
clone_size: NA
d_call: TRBD1
cdr3_aa: CASSTGTGEYNEQFF
cdr3_nt: TGCGCCAGCAGCACCGGGACAGGCGAATACAATGAGCAGTTCTTC

j_call: TRBJ1-5
v_call: TRBV15
clone_size: few
d_call: NA
cdr3_aa: CATSRGRDQPQHF
cdr3_nt: TGTGCCACCAGCAGGGGCCGGGATCAGCCCCAGCATTTT

j_call: TRBJ2-1
v_call: TRBV6-1
clone_size: NA
d_call: NA
cdr3_aa: CVSSEDSLSYNEQFF
cdr3_nt: TGTGTCAGCAGTGAAGACAGTCTATCCTACAATGAGCAGTTCTTC

j_call: TRBJ1-5
v_call: TRBV5-6
clone_size: few
d_call: TRBD1
cdr3_aa: CASSWSRTGRQPQHF
cdr3_nt: TGTGCCAGCAGCTGGAGTCGGACAGGGCGACAGCCCCAGCATTTT